One TCR beta chain is described in this entry. This record comes from a study of PD-L1 blockade in urothelial cancer. The CDR3 spans 16 residues. Trimming took 6 bases from V and 4 from J; bases not matched to a gene: 11. CDR1 is SGHVS and CDR2 is FNYEAQ in the germline V gene. Time point of the sample: pretreatment peripheral blood. Urothelial carcinoma affected the patients, and it was locally advanced or metastatic. Sample numbers ranged from 1 to 8 per patient, encompassing pretreatment and on-treatment collections. This table comes from immunoSEQ multiplex PCR, and its TCRdb copy is limited to in-frame clones, with some not included. Here the sample spans approximately 55,000 clones, just over 85% being singletons.

The specimen comprised PBMCs, sampled around atezolizumab (anti-PD-L1) treatment. The chain employs TRBV7-6 and TRBJ2-5; 10 positions agree with TRBD1. This TCR was sampled from a man between 60 and 75 years old with urothelial cancer. CDR3 residues: CASSRDGQGVGETQYF. DNA for the CDR3: TGTGCCAGCAGTCGAGACGGACAGGGGGTTGGAGAGACCCAGTACTTC.